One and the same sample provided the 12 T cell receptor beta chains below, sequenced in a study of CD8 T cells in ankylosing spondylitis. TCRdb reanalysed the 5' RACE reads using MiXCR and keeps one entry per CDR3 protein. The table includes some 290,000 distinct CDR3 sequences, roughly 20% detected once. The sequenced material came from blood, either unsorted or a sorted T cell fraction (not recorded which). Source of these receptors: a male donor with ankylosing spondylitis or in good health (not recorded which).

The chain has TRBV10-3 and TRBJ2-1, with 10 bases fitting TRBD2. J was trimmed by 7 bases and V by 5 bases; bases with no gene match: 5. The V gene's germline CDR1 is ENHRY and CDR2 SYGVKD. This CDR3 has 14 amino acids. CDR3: CAISSGGAWNEQFF. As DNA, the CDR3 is TGTGCCATCAGTAGCGGGGGGGCTTGGAATGAGCAGTTCTTC.

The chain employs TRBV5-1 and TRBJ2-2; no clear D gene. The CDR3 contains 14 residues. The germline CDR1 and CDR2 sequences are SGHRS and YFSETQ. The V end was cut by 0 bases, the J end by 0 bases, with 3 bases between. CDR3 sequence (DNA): TGCGCCAGCAGCTTGGTAGCGAACACCGGGGAGCTGTTTTTT. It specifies CASSLVANTGELFF.

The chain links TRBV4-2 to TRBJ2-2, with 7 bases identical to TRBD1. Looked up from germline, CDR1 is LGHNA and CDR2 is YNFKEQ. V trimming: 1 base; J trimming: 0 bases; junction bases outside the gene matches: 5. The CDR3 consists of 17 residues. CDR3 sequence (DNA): TGTGCCAGCAGCCAAGTAATAGACAGGGCGAACACCGGGGAGCTGTTTTTT. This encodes CASSQVIDRANTGELFF.

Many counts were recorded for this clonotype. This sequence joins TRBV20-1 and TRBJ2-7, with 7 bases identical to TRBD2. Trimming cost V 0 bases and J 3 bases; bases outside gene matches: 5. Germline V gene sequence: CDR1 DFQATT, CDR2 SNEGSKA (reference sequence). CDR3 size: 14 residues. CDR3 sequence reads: CSARDGGSHYEQYV. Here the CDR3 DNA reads TGCAGTGCTAGAGATGGCGGGAGCCACTACGAGCAGTACGTC.

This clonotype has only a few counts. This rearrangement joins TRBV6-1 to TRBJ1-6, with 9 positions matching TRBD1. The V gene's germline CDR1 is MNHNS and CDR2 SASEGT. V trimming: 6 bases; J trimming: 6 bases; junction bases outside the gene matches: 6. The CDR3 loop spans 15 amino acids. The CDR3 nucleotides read TGTGCCAGCAGGGCCGACAGGGGGGTTAATTCACCCCTCCACTTT. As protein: CASRADRGVNSPLHF.

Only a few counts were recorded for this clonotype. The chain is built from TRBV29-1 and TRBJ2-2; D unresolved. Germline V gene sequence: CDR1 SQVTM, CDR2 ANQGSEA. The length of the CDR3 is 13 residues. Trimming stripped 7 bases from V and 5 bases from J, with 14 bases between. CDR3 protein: CSATARRTGELFF. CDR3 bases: TGCAGCGCCACGGCTAGAAGGACCGGGGAGCTGTTTTTT.

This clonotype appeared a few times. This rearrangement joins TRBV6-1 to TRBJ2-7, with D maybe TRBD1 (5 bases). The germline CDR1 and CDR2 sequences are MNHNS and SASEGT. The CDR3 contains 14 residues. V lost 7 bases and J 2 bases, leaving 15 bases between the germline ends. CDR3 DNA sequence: TGTGCCAGCATAGGGTACCCCAGGGCCTACGAGCAGTACGTC. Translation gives CASIGYPRAYEQYV.

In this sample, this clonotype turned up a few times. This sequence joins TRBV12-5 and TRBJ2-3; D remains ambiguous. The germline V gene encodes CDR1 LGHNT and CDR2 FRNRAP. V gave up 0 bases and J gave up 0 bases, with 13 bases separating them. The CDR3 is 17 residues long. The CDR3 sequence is CASGLVRPRSSTDTQYF. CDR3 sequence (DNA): TGTGCTAGTGGTTTGGTACGTCCCCGATCTAGCACAGATACGCAGTATTTT.

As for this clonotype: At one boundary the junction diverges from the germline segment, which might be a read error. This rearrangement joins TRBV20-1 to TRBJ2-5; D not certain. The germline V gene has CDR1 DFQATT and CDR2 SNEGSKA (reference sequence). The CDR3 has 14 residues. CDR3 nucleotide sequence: TGCAGTGCCGGTCTCTCCTCCGCGACTGAGATCCAGTACTTC. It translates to CSAGLSSATEIQYF.

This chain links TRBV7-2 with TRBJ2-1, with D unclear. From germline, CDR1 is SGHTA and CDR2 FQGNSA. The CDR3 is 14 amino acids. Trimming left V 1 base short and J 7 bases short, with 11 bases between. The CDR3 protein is CASSLGGPWNEQFF. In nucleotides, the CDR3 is TGTGCCAGCAGCTTAGGAGGCCCTTGGAATGAGCAGTTCTTC.

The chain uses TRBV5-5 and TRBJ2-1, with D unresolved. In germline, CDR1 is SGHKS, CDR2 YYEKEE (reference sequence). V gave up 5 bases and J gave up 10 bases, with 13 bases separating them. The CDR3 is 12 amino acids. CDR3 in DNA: TGTGCCAGCAGAGACTTACTACGCGAGCAGTTCTTC. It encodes CASRDLLREQFF.

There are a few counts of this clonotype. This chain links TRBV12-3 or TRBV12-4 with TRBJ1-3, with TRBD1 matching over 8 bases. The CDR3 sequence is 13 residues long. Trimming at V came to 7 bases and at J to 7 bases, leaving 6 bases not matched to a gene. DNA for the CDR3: TGTGCCAGCACCGAGGACAGGGACAACACCATATATTTT. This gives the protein CASTEDRDNTIYF.